One sample yielded the 27 T cell receptor beta chains listed below, sequenced in a study of shared clonotypes between healthy human individuals. Measured with immunoSEQ multiplex PCR; TCRdb has only the in-frame clones, and not every one. The sample yields about 2 million clones, roughly 95% seen once. CD45RO negativity and positive selection for CCR7 defined naive CD8 cells, a population that excluded terminally differentiated effector memory CD45RA+ cells. Sequencing was performed on naive CD8+ T cells sorted from blood. These receptors all come from a man younger than 35 in good health.

The rearrangement joins TRBV9 to TRBJ2-5, with D hard to call. The V gene lost 3 bases and the J gene lost 4 bases, with 10 bases spanning the gap. The CDR3 is 13 residues long. CDR1 is SGDLS, CDR2 YYNGEE, per germline. In DNA, the CDR3 is TGTGCCAGCAGCGAAGGAGAAAGAGAGACCCAGTACTTC. This gives the protein CASSEGERETQYF. Complete variable domain (other parts from reference TRBV9 and TRBJ2-5): DSGVTQTPKHLITATGQRVTLRCSPRSGDLSVYWYQQSLDQGLQFLIQYYNGEERAKGNILERFSAQQFPDLHSELNLSSLELGDSALYFCASSEGERETQYFGPGTRLLVL.

The chain recombines TRBV2 with TRBJ2-1; TRBD2 matches at 9 bases. V lost 11 bases, J lost 4 bases, and 9 bases stayed unmatched. The CDR3 runs 14 residues. Germline CDR1 and CDR2: SNHLY and FYNNEI. CDR3 residues: CACHRTSEYNEQFF. The CDR3 DNA sequence: TGTGCCTGTCACCGGACTAGCGAGTACAATGAGCAGTTCTTC. The variable domain in full, completed from reference TRBV2 and TRBJ2-1, reads EPEVTQTPSHQVTQMGQEVILRCVPISNHLYFYWYRQILGQKVEFLVSFYNNEISEKSEIFDDQFSVERPDGSNFTLKIRSTKLEDSAMYFCACHRTSEYNEQFFGPGTRLTVL.

This chain uses TRBV5-1 with TRBJ2-7; possible D gene TRBD1, 6 bases. Germline loops: CDR1 SGHRS, CDR2 YFSETQ. V was shortened by 2 bases and J by 3 bases, with 15 bases between the two germline ends. The CDR3 length is 15 residues. CDR3: CASSLLQGVRYEQYF. The CDR3 coding sequence is TGCGCCAGCAGCTTATTACAGGGTGTGCGCTACGAGCAGTACTTC.

This chain joins TRBV7-9 and TRBJ2-7, with D perhaps matching TRBD1 or TRBD2 (6 bases each). Trimming removed 5 bases from V and 6 bases from J, with 14 bases in between. Germline V CDR1 and CDR2: SEHNR, FQNEAQ (reference sequence). The CDR3 contains 13 residues. The CDR3 spells CASSPFGGPEQYF. The CDR3 DNA reads as TGTGCCAGCAGCCCATTCGGGGGCCCCGAGCAGTACTTC.

The chain recombines TRBV9 with TRBJ1-4; 7 bases are a match to TRBD1. CDR1 is SGDLS, CDR2 YYNGEE, per germline. V lost 3 bases and J lost 7; bases outside the gene matches: 12. The CDR3 totals 16 residues. The CDR3 DNA follows: TGTGCCAGCAGCGGAGCTAGAGGGGGCTTAGGTGAAAAACTGTTTTTT. Translation gives CASSGARGGLGEKLFF.

This clone was observed once. The genes are TRBV4-3 and TRBJ2-7, with 12 bases fitting TRBD1. Germline CDR1 reads LGHNA; CDR2 reads YSLEER. This CDR3 spans 17 amino acids. The V segment lost 0 bases and the J segment 5 bases; nucleotides outside the gene matches: 8. The DNA for the CDR3 is TGCGCCAGCAGCCAAGATCTCGGGGGGACAGGGGGCCACGAGCAGTACTTC. This encodes CASSQDLGGTGGHEQYF.

The J gene is TRBJ1-1, the V gene TRBV13, with D hard to call. Germline V gene sequence: CDR1 PRHDT, CDR2 FYEKMQ (reference sequence). The ends were cut back, 4 bases at V and 5 bases at J, with 8 bases in the middle. This CDR3 has 12 residues. Written as DNA, the CDR3 is TGTGCCAGCAGCTACCTGAGGACTGAAGCTTTCTTT. This gives the protein CASSYLRTEAFF.

This chain connects TRBV9 to TRBJ1-1; D uncertain. This CDR3 has 13 residues. V was shortened by 0 bases and J by 8 bases, with 11 bases between the two germline ends. Germline CDR1 is SGDLS and CDR2 is YYNGEE. In nucleotides, the CDR3 is TGTGCCAGCAGCGTAGTCCCGAATCGGGAAGCTTTCTTT. Translated, it gives CASSVVPNREAFF.

This chain connects TRBV9 to TRBJ1-4, with a tentative D call TRBD1 (6 bases). Trimming removed 5 bases from V and 0 bases from J, with 11 bases in between. The CDR3 has 15 amino acids. The germline V gene has CDR1 SGDLS and CDR2 YYNGEE. The CDR3 loop reads CASSRAGATNEKLFF. DNA for the CDR3: TGTGCCAGCAGTCGAGCAGGGGCAACTAATGAAAAACTGTTTTTT.

For this clone: A read error may account for a junction end that differs from germline. This rearrangement joins TRBV6-6 to TRBJ1-2, with D unresolved. Germline V CDR1 and CDR2: MNHNY, SVGAGI (reference sequence). This CDR3 comprises 11 residues. Here the CDR3 DNA reads TGTGCCAGCAGTTACTCCGGGAGTCCCCGCTTC. It is translated as CASSYSGSPRF.

J is TRBJ2-3 and V is TRBV21-1; the table assigns TRBD2, which was not confirmed against the DNA. TRBV21-1 is marked as a pseudogene. The CDR3 sequence is 12 residues long. In DNA form, the CDR3 reads TGTGCCAGCAGCAATGAGGGAGATACGCAGTATTTT. Translating it yields CASSNEGDTQYF.

The rearrangement joins TRBV7-9 to TRBJ2-7; D may be TRBD2 (6 bases). CDR1 is SEHNR and CDR2 is FQNEAQ in the germline V gene (reference sequence). The length of the CDR3 is 12 residues. V was cut by 8 bases and J by 2 bases, with 10 bases left in between. The DNA of the CDR3 is TGTGCCAGCCAGGGCGGGACCTACGAGCAGTACTTC. As protein: CASQGGTYEQYF. The variable domain in full, completed from reference TRBV7-9 and TRBJ2-7, reads DTGVSQNPRHKITKRGQNVTFRCDPISEHNRLYWYRQTLGQGPEFLTYFQNEAQLEKSRLLSDRFSAERPKGSFSTLEIQRTEQGDSAMYLCASQGGTYEQYFGPGTRLTVT.

This chain joins TRBV2 and TRBJ1-3; D is perhaps TRBD1 (5 bases). V shed 1 base and J shed 0 bases, with 10 bases lying between them. The CDR3 loop spans 16 amino acids. The germline V gene has CDR1 SNHLY and CDR2 FYNNEI. As DNA, the CDR3 is TGTGCCAGCAGTGAAGAGTTACAGGTCTCTGGAAACACCATATATTTT. Its translation is CASSEELQVSGNTIYF.

This clone showed up just once. The V gene is TRBV4-3, the J gene TRBJ2-7, with D unresolved. Germline loops: CDR1 LGHNA, CDR2 YSLEER. V lost 0 bases and J lost 5, with 8 bases in between. This CDR3 is 13 amino acids long. The CDR3 coding sequence is TGCGCCAGCAGCCAAGATCGTACGGACGAGCAGTACTTC. It yields the protein CASSQDRTDEQYF.

The chain carries TRBV13 and TRBJ2-2; D gene ambiguous. Germline CDR1 reads PRHDT; CDR2 reads FYEKMQ (reference sequence). Trimming removed 5 bases at V and 5 bases at J, with 9 bases between. The CDR3 totals 13 residues. The CDR3, as DNA: TGTGCCAGCAGCCCCCCGATGACCGGGGAGCTGTTTTTT. It translates to CASSPPMTGELFF. Full variable domain (missing parts from reference TRBV13 and TRBJ2-2): AAGVIQSPRHLIKEKRETATLKCYPIPRHDTVYWYQQGPGQDPQFLISFYEKMQSDKGSIPDRFSAQQFSDYHSELNMSSLELGDSALYFCASSPPMTGELFFGEGSRLTVL.

J is TRBJ2-7 and V is TRBV4-3; D possibly corresponds to TRBD2 (6 bases). Germline assignment: CDR1 LGHNA and CDR2 YSLEER. Deletions cut 4 bases from V and 4 bases from J, with 17 bases between. The CDR3 spans 15 residues. The CDR3 loop is CASSPGIGGVYEQYF. The CDR3 DNA reads TGCGCCAGCAGCCCGGGGATTGGCGGGGTTTACGAGCAGTACTTC.

This chain links TRBV18 with TRBJ2-7; 9 nucleotides align to TRBD1. Unmatched junction bases numbered 4, after V lost 3 bases and J lost 1 base. Germline-derived CDR1 and CDR2 are KGHSH and LQKENI. The CDR3 runs 15 residues. CDR3 DNA sequence: TGTGCCAGCTCACCCTCCGGGACAGGGTCCTACGAGCAGTACTTC. Encoded protein: CASSPSGTGSYEQYF.

This chain joins TRBV6-1 and TRBJ1-2, with no clear D. The CDR3 totals 12 residues. The germline V and J ends were trimmed by 2 bases and 4 bases, with 5 bases remaining between them. Looked up from germline, CDR1 is MNHNS and CDR2 is SASEGT. Here the CDR3 reads CASSEQAYGYTF. Written as DNA, the CDR3 is TGTGCCAGCAGTGAACAGGCCTATGGCTACACCTTC.

CDR3 protein: CASSLSGSLNTGELFF. The CDR3 nucleotides are TGTGCCAGCAGTTTATCGGGCAGCCTGAACACCGGGGAGCTGTTTTTT. The chain has TRBV27 and TRBJ2-2; the D is unclear. The germline V gene encodes CDR1 MNHEY and CDR2 SMNVEV (reference sequence). This CDR3 contains 16 residues. With 0 bases removed from V and 1 base from J, the gap between germline ends came to 9 bases.

The CDR3 DNA follows: TGTGCCAGCAGCCAAGCGGGCGAACCCTACGAGCAGTACTTC. This gives the protein CASSQAGEPYEQYF. The V call is TRBV5-6, the J call TRBJ2-7, with D tentatively TRBD2 (6 bases). V was clipped by 4 bases and J by 2 bases, with 13 bases between them. This CDR3 has 14 residues. The V gene's germline CDR1 is SGHDT and CDR2 YYEEEE. Supplemented by reference TRBV5-6 and TRBJ2-7, the full variable domain reads DAGVTQSPTHLIKTRGQQVTLRCSPKSGHDTVSWYQQALGQGPQFIFQYYEEEERQRGNFPDRFSGHQFPNYSSELNVNALLLGDSALYLCASSQAGEPYEQYFGPGTRLTVT.

CDR3 amino acids: CASSVGTGHTEAFF. DNA for the CDR3: TGTGCCAGCAGCGTCGGGACAGGACATACTGAAGCTTTCTTT. V is TRBV13 and J is TRBJ1-1; 8 bases map to TRBD1. The CDR3 covers 14 residues. Losses at the gene ends were 5 bases for V and 5 bases for J; bases not matched to a gene: 7. The V gene's germline CDR1 is PRHDT and CDR2 FYEKMQ (reference sequence). The whole variable domain, remainder taken from reference TRBV13 and TRBJ1-1, is AAGVIQSPRHLIKEKRETATLKCYPIPRHDTVYWYQQGPGQDPQFLISFYEKMQSDKGSIPDRFSAQQFSDYHSELNMSSLELGDSALYFCASSVGTGHTEAFFGQGTRLTVV.

CDR3 in amino acids: CASSADRAAISAGYTF. In nucleotides, the CDR3 is TGTGCCAGCAGCGCGGACAGGGCCGCTATCTCAGCTGGCTACACCTTC. This sequence joins TRBV2 and TRBJ1-2, with 8 nucleotides matching TRBD1. This CDR3 spans 16 amino acids. Per germline, CDR1 SNHLY and CDR2 FYNNEI. V was pared by 6 bases and J by 7 bases, with 16 bases of the junction left unmatched.

The chain is built from TRBV19 and TRBJ2-3, with 9 bases fitting TRBD1. The CDR3 covers 15 residues. The J segment lost 4 bases and the V segment lost 6 bases, leaving 8 bases of the junction unmatched. Looked up from germline, CDR1 is LNHDA and CDR2 is SQIVND (reference sequence). In nucleotides, the CDR3 is TGTGCCAGTAGCCGGGGGACAGGGAACGCAGATACGCAGTATTTT. It specifies CASSRGTGNADTQYF.

The rearrangement uses TRBV27 and TRBJ1-6; maybe TRBD1 (6 bases). This CDR3 contains 15 residues. Germline CDR1 and CDR2: MNHEY and SMNVEV (reference sequence). The V and J ends lost 6 bases and 2 bases respectively, with 11 bases between them. The CDR3 coding sequence is TGTGCCAGCAGGTGGGGGGCAGCCTATAATTCACCCCTCCACTTT. It encodes CASRWGAAYNSPLHF.

On this clone itself: Other DNA sequences in this sample translate to the same CDR3. The chain carries TRBV6-1 and TRBJ2-7; the D gene is possibly TRBD1 (6 bases). Germline CDR1 reads MNHNS; CDR2 reads SASEGT. The germline V and J ends were trimmed by 1 base and 1 base, with 8 bases remaining between them. The CDR3 contains 14 residues. The CDR3 sequence is CASSEVGTSYEQYF. The CDR3 DNA follows: TGTGCCAGCAGTGAAGTGGGGACATCCTACGAGCAGTACTTC.

Details on this clone: Within the sample, other DNA sequences also encode this same CDR3. The chain employs TRBV27 and TRBJ1-5, with D unresolved. The CDR3 is 12 amino acids. Germline V CDR1 and CDR2: MNHEY, SMNVEV (reference sequence). With 3 bases removed from V and 6 bases from J, the gap between germline ends came to 6 bases. CDR3 nucleotides: TGTGCCAGCAGTTTCTCAGGTCAGCCCCAGCATTTT. It yields the protein CASSFSGQPQHF.

This sequence joins TRBV13 and TRBJ1-3; no firm D call. Trimming shortened V by 1 base and J by 3 bases, and 10 bases separated the two germline ends. This CDR3 is 15 amino acids long. Germline-derived CDR1 and CDR2 are PRHDT and FYEKMQ (reference sequence). CDR3 in amino acids: CASSLAENGGNTIYF. The CDR3 DNA reads as TGTGCCAGCAGCTTAGCCGAAAATGGTGGAAACACCATATATTTT.